This T cell receptor (beta chain) appears in the sequencing data of a study of OX40 agonist ivuxolimab in advanced cancers. Overall study context: In this cohort, patients received ivuxolimab, an agonistic anti-OX40 (CD134) antibody.

Generated by immunoSEQ multiplex PCR, the TCRdb table keeps only in-frame clones and is missing some. The table has 60,000 to 75,000 clones, roughly 84% seen once. CDR1 is LGHNT, CDR2 FRNRAP, per germline. CDR3 length equals 12 residues. Trimming shortened V by 2 bases and J by 2 bases, and 4 bases separated the two germline ends. This specimen was CD4+ or CD8+ T cells sorted from blood, taken in a trial of the OX40 agonist ivuxolimab. The chain uses TRBV12-5 and TRBJ2-7, with D uncertain. The receptor's source is an adult with an advanced solid tumor such as melanoma, head and neck, liver or kidney cancer. CDR3 residues: CASGLPTYEQYF. CDR3 coding DNA: TGTGCTAGTGGTTTGCCGACCTACGAGCAGTACTTC.